This T cell receptor (beta chain) was retrieved from a study of blood T cell repertoires in COVID-19. On the study more broadly: The origin of the acute and convalescent COVID-19 samples was the United States, Italy and Spain.

Assay used: immunoSEQ multiplex PCR; TCRdb lists only in-frame clones, some missing. The sample contains tens of thousands of clones, around 87% of which appear only once. Germline V lookup: CDR1 MDHEN, CDR2 SYDVKM. V was pared by 4 bases and J by 5 bases, with 9 bases of the junction left unmatched. The CDR3 consists of 16 residues. The sequence was obtained from a human donor with active COVID-19. The donor label of this sample is uncertain. Sequenced sample: peripheral blood. The chain links TRBV28 to TRBJ2-7, with 12 positions matching TRBD2. The CDR3 DNA reads as TGTGCCAGCAGTTCTTCTAGCGGGAGGGCGAACAACGAGCAGTACTTC. As protein: CASSSSSGRANNEQYF.